A selection of T cell receptor beta chains follows, all from one sample in a study of blood T cell repertoires in COVID-19. Some clones are missing from TCRdb's copy, which holds only in-frame ones; the method was immunoSEQ multiplex PCR. The data contain about 270,000 clones, around 87% of them singletons. The sequencing input was PBMCs or T cells enriched from blood (not recorded which). The receptor set was obtained from a woman between 18 and 29 years old who had recovered from COVID-19. Each CDR3 is given with its conserved first and last residue. A D gene is named only where the DNA matches it firmly. Some rows have no size entry. The others give once, few or many, or a class for an expanded clone.

>15|TRBV9|TRBD1|.|TRBJ1-1
TGTGCCAGCAGCCCCAGACAGGGGAGGGACACTGAAGCTTTCTTT
CASSPRQGRDTEAFF
>13|TRBV12-3/TRBV12-4|.|.|TRBJ2-7
TGTGCCAGCAGTTTAAGACACCTCTACGAGCAGTACTTC
CASSLRHLYEQYF
>13|TRBV30|TRBD1|.|TRBJ1-3
TGTGCCGTACAGGGGGAGGTTGGAAACACCATATATTTT
CAVQGEVGNTIYF
>16|TRBV12-5|TRBD1|.|TRBJ1-2
TGTGCTAGTGGTTTACGGACAGGGAAGGGCGACTATGGCTACACCTTC
CASGLRTGKGDYGYTF
>16|TRBV3-1/TRBV3-2|.|.|TRBJ2-2
TGTGCCAGCAGCCAAGATGGGCGGGGGCGACCCGGGGAGCTGTTTTTT
CASSQDGRGRPGELFF
>14|TRBV24-1|.|.|TRBJ1-5
TGTGCCACCAGTGATCCGGGGGAGGGACAGCCCCAGCATTTT
CATSDPGEGQPQHF
>15|TRBV24-1|TRBD1|.|TRBJ1-1
TGTGCCACCAGTGACCCCCGACAGGGGGACACTGAAGCTTTCTTT
CATSDPRQGDTEAFF
>13|TRBV27|.|.|TRBJ2-1
TGTGCCAGCAGAAGGGCGGCTCGGGGTGAGCAGTTCTTC
CASRRAARGEQFF
>16|TRBV27|.|.|TRBJ1-1
TGTGCCAGCAGTTTTCTCCGGGGGGGGGTTCACCCTGAAGCTTTCTTT
CASSFLRGGVHPEAFF
>13|TRBV11-3|.|once|TRBJ2-7
TGTGCCAGCAGCTTAGGTTCAGGCTACGAGCAGTACTTC
CASSLGSGYEQYF
>14|TRBV5-1|TRBD2|.|TRBJ2-5
TGCGCCAGCAGCCCTGGGGACTATCAAGAGACCCAGTACTTC
CASSPGDYQETQYF
>12|TRBV29-1|.|.|TRBJ2-3
TGCAGCGGCCTCAGAACCACAGATACGCAGTATTTT
CSGLRTTDTQYF
>11|TRBV2|.|.|TRBJ1-2
TGTGCAGAAGTAACCCAGTATGGCTACACCTTC
CAEVTQYGYTF
>16|TRBV11-2|TRBD1|.|TRBJ2-1
TGTGCCAGCAGCTTAGGGGAGAGGGGGCACTACAATGAGCAGTTCTTC
CASSLGERGHYNEQFF
>14|TRBV5-1|.|.|TRBJ1-4
TGCGCCAGCAGCTTGGAAGGGGGTGATGAAAAACTGTTTTTT
CASSLEGGDEKLFF
>14|TRBV4-2|.|.|TRBJ1-1
TGTGCCAGCAGCCAAGAACCGTCAGGAACTGAAGCTTTCTTT
CASSQEPSGTEAFF
>14|TRBV3-1/TRBV3-2|TRBD2|.|TRBJ2-7
TGTGCCAGCAGCCTGGGACTAGCGGGGGTCGAGCAGTACTTC
CASSLGLAGVEQYF
>15|TRBV19|TRBD1|.|TRBJ2-7
TGTGCCAGTAGTATACGACAGGGATCTCCCTACGAGCAGTACTTC
CASSIRQGSPYEQYF
>13|TRBV2|.|.|TRBJ1-4
TGTGCCAGCAGTACCAGTCCGGGTGAAAAACTGTTTTTT
CASSTSPGEKLFF
>14|TRBV9|.|.|TRBJ2-5
TGTGCCAGCAGCCTCGGGGGGCTCCAAGAGACCCAGTACTTC
CASSLGGLQETQYF
>13|TRBV12-3/TRBV12-4|.|.|TRBJ1-1
TGTGCCAGCAGTTGGGGCCGGAACACTGAAGCTTTCTTT
CASSWGRNTEAFF
>14|TRBV19|.|.|TRBJ2-4
TGTGCCAGTAGTGACTACATAGCCAAAAACATTCAGTACTTC
CASSDYIAKNIQYF
>14|TRBV3-1/TRBV3-2|TRBD2|.|TRBJ2-5
TGTGCCAGCAGCCGGACTAGCGGGGAAGAGACCCAGTACTTC
CASSRTSGEETQYF
>17|TRBV5-4|TRBD2|.|TRBJ2-3
TGTGCCAGCAGCCTTGGGTTTGGCGGGGGGAGCACAGATACGCAGTATTTT
CASSLGFGGGSTDTQYF
>15|TRBV5-5|.|.|TRBJ1-5
TGTGCCAGCAGCTTGGCCCTGTCGGGGAATCAGCCCCAGCATTTT
CASSLALSGNQPQHF